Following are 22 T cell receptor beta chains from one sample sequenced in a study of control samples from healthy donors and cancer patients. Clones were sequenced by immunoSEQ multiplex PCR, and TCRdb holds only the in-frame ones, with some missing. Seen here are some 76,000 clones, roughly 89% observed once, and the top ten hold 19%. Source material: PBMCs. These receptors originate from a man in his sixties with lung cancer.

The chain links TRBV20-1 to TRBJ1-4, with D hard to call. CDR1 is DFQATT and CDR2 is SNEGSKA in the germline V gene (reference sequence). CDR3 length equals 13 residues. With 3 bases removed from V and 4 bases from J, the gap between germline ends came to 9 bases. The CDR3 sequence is CSASLFGNEKLFF. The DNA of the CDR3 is TGCAGTGCTAGTTTGTTCGGTAATGAAAAACTGTTTTTT.

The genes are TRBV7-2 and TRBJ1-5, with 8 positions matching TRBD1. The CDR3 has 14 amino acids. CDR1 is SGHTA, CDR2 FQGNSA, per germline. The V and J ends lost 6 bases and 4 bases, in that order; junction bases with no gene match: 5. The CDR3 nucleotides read TGTGCCAGCAGTAGGGGACAGGCAAATCAGCCCCAGCATTTT. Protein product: CASSRGQANQPQHF.

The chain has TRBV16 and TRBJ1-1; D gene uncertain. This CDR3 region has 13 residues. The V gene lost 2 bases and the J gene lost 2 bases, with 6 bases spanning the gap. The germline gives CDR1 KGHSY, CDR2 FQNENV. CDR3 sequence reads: CASSQDSNTEAFF. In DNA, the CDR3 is TGTGCCAGCAGCCAAGACTCAAACACTGAAGCTTTCTTT.

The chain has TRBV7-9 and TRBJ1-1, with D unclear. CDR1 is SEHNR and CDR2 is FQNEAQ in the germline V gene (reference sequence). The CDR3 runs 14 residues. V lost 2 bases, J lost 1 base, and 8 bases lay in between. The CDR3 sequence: CASSLPDWNTEAFF. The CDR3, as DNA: TGTGCCAGCAGCTTACCCGACTGGAACACTGAAGCTTTCTTT.

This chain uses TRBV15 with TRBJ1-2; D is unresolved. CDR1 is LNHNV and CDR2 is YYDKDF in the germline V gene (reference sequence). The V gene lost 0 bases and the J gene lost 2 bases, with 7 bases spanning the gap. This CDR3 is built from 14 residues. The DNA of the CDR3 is TGTGCCACCAGCAGAGATCCACAGAACTATGGCTACACCTTC. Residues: CATSRDPQNYGYTF. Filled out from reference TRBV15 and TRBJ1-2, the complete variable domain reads DAMVIQNPRYQVTQFGKPVTLSCSQTLNHNVMYWYQQKSSQAPKLLFHYYDKDFNNEADTPDNFQSRRPNTSFCFLDIRSPGLGDTAMYLCATSRDPQNYGYTFGSGTRLTVV.

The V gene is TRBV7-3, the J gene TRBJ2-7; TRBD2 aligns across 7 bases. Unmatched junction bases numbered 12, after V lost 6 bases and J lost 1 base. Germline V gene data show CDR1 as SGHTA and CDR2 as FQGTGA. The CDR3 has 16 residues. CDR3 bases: TGTGCCAGCAGGGGGGTTGGACTAGTCTTTTCCTACGAGCAGTACGTC. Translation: CASRGVGLVFSYEQYV.

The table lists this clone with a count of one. The CDR3 DNA reads as TGTGCCAGCAGAAGGACAACCGCGGATACGCAGTATTTT. As protein: CASRRTTADTQYF. V gene TRBV5-6 combines with J gene TRBJ2-3, with D perhaps matching TRBD1 (5 bases). Germline V CDR1 and CDR2: SGHDT, YYEEEE. The length of the CDR3 is 13 residues. V was pared by 5 bases and J by 6 bases, with 13 bases between.

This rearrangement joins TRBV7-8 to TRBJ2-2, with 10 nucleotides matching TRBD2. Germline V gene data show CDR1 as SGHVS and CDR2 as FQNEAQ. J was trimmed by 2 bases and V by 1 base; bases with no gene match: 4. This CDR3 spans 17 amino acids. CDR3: CASSLGASGGNTGELFF. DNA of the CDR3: TGTGCCAGCAGCTTAGGGGCTAGCGGGGGCAACACCGGGGAGCTGTTTTTT.

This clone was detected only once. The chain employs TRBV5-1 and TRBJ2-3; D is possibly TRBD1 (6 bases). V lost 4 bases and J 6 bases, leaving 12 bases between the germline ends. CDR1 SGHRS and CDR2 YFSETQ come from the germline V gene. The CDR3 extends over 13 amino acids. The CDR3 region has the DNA TGCGCCAGCAGCCCCGAGGGACACGATACGCAGTATTTT. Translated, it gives CASSPEGHDTQYF.

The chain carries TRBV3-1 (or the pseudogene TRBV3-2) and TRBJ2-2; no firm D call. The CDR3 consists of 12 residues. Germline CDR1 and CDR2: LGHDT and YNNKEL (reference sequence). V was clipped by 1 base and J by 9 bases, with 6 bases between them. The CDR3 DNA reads TGTGCCAGCAGCCAAGTGGGTAGGGAGCTGTTTTTT. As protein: CASSQVGRELFF.

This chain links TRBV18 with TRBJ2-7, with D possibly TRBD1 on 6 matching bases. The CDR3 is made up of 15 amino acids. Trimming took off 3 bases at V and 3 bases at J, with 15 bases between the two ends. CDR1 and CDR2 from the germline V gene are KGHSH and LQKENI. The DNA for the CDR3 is TGTGCCAGCTCACCTTCCAGGGGTATAGGCTACGAGCAGTACTTC. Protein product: CASSPSRGIGYEQYF.

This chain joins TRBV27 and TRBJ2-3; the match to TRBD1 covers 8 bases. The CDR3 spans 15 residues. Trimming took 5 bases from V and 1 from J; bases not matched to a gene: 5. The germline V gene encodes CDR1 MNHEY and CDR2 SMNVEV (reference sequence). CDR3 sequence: CASSARGQGTDTQYF. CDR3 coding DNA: TGTGCCAGCAGTGCCAGGGGGCAAGGCACAGATACGCAGTATTTT.

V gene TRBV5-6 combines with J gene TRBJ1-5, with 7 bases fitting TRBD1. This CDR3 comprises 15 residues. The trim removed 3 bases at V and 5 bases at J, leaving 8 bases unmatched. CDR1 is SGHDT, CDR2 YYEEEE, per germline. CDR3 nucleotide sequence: TGTGCCAGCAGCTCACTCGGACAGGCTGATCAGCCCCAGCATTTT. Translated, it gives CASSSLGQADQPQHF.

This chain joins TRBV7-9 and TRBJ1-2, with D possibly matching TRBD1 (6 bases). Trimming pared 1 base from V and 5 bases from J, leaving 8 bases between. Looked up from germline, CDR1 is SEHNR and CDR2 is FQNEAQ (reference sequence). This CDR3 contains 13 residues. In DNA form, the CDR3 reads TGTGCCAGCAGCTTAGGGACAGTTTATGGCTACACCTTC. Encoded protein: CASSLGTVYGYTF.

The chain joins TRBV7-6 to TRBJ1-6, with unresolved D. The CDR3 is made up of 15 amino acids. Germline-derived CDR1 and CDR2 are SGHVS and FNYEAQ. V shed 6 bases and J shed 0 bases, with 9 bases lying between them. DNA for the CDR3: TGTGCCAGCAGTTTACAAGTCTCCTATAATTCACCCCTCCACTTT. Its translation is CASSLQVSYNSPLHF.

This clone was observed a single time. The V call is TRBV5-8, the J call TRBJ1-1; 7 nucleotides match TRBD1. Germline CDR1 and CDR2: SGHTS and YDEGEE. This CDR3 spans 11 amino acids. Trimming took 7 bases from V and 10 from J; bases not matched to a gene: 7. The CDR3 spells CASHINRGAFF. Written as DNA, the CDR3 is TGTGCCAGCCATATTAACAGGGGAGCTTTCTTT.

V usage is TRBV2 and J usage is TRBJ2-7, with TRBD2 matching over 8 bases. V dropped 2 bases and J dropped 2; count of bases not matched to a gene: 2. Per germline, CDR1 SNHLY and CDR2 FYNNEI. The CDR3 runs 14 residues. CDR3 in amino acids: CASSETAGAYEQYF. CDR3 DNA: TGTGCCAGCAGTGAAACAGCGGGGGCCTACGAGCAGTACTTC.

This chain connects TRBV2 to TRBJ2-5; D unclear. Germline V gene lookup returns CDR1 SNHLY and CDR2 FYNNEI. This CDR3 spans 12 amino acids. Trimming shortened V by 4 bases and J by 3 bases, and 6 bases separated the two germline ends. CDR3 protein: CASSVYEETQYF. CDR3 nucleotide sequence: TGTGCCAGCAGTGTATATGAAGAGACCCAGTACTTC.

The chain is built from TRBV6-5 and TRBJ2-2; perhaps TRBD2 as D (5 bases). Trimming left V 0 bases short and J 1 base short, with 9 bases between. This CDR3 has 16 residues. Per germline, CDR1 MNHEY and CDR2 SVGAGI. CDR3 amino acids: CASSYSLAGNTGELFF. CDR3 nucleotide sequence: TGTGCCAGCAGTTACTCGTTGGCGGGGAACACCGGGGAGCTGTTTTTT.

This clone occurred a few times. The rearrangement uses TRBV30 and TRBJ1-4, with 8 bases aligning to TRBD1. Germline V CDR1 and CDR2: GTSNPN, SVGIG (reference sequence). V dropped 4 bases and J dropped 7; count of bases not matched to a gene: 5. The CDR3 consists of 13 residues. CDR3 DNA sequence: TGTGCCTGGAAGGCAGGGGGCTTTGAAAAACTGTTTTTT. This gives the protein CAWKAGGFEKLFF.

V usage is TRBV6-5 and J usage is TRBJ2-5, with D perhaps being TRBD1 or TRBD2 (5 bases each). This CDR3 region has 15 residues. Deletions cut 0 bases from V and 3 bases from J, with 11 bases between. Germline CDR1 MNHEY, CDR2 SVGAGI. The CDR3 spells CASSYSGTGKETQYF. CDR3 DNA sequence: TGTGCCAGCAGTTACTCCGGGACGGGGAAAGAGACCCAGTACTTC.

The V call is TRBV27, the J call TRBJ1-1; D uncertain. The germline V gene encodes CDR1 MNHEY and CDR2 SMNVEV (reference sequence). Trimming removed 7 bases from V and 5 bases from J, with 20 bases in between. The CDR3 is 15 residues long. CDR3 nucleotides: TGTGCCAGCACTCTAACCGGACTCCTAAGGACTGAAGCTTTCTTT. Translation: CASTLTGLLRTEAFF.